This T cell receptor (beta chain) was obtained from a study of cytomegalovirus exposure and HLA in healthy donors. The CDR3 has 15 amino acids. Looked up from germline, CDR1 is SGHAT and CDR2 is FQNNGV. Losses at the gene ends were 2 bases for V and 4 bases for J; bases not matched to a gene: 7. The protocol was immunoSEQ multiplex PCR, while the TCRdb copy is restricted to in-frame clones and leaves out a portion. The profile covers about 360,000 clones, with approximately 90% appearing a single time and roughly 0.82% taken by the ten largest. As for this clone: As yet, its antigen is unknown.

Study-wide findings and caveats: Rare TCR sequences dominated, though some public TCRs recurred in many donors.

The specimen sequenced was PBMCs. V and J are TRBV11-2 and TRBJ2-7; 8 nucleotides match TRBD1. The receptor was isolated from a woman in her late teens or twenties in good health and CMV-seronegative. CDR3 nucleotide sequence: TGTGCCAGCAGCTTACTCTCGGGACAGGCATACGAGCAGTACTTC. Its translation is CASSLLSGQAYEQYF.